A selection of T cell receptor beta chains follows, all from one sample in a study of T cells of healthy individuals. Using its own MiXCR run on the 5' RACE reads, TCRdb lists one record per CDR3 protein. The table shows about 60,000 distinct CDR3 sequences, with around 15% occurring only once. These receptors were obtained from a human donor in good health. Each CDR3 is given with its conserved first and last residue. The order of the fields is V gene, CDR3 length, clone size, J gene, D gene, CDR3 protein, CDR3 DNA. D genes are given only for firm matches. Clone size is not always given. Where it is, it says once, few, many or a class for expanded clones.

V gene: TRBV5-1
CDR3 length: 15
clone size: many
J gene: TRBJ2-1
D gene: TRBD1
CDR3 protein: CASSRQGAEDNEQFF
CDR3 DNA: TGCGCCAGCAGCCGGCAGGGGGCAGAGGACAATGAGCAGTTCTTC

V gene: TRBV25-1
CDR3 length: 15
clone size: many
J gene: TRBJ2-7
D gene: TRBD2
CDR3 protein: CASSGTGLAFYEQYF
CDR3 DNA: TGTGCCAGCAGTGGTACGGGACTAGCGTTCTACGAGCAGTACTTC

V gene: TRBV11-2
CDR3 length: 15
clone size: many
J gene: TRBJ2-7
D gene: TRBD2
CDR3 protein: CASSLVLADSYEQYF
CDR3 DNA: TGTGCCAGCAGCTTAGTACTAGCGGACTCCTACGAGCAGTACTTC

V gene: TRBV4-1
CDR3 length: 13
clone size: many
J gene: TRBJ2-7
D gene: NA
CDR3 protein: CASSQVARDEQYF
CDR3 DNA: TGCGCCAGCAGCCAAGTAGCTCGTGACGAGCAGTACTTC

V gene: TRBV20-1
CDR3 length: 13
clone size: few
J gene: TRBJ1-1
D gene: NA
CDR3 protein: CSASYMSVTEAFF
CDR3 DNA: TGCAGTGCTAGTTATATGTCTGTGACTGAAGCTTTCTTT

V gene: TRBV25-1
CDR3 length: 15
clone size: few
J gene: TRBJ2-3
D gene: TRBD2
CDR3 protein: CASSLTSGRTDTQYF
CDR3 DNA: TGTGCCAGCAGTCTCACTAGCGGCCGGACAGATACGCAGTATTTT

V gene: TRBV7-8
CDR3 length: 18
clone size: few
J gene: TRBJ2-3
D gene: TRBD1
CDR3 protein: CASSQSRSGQGLPDTQYF
CDR3 DNA: TGTGCCAGCAGCCAGAGTCGGTCGGGACAGGGATTACCAGATACGCAGTATTTT

V gene: TRBV7-9
CDR3 length: 15
clone size: NA
J gene: TRBJ1-2
D gene: NA
CDR3 protein: CASSLAVLGNYGYTF
CDR3 DNA: TGTGCCAGCAGCTTAGCGGTATTAGGAAACTATGGCTACACCTTC

V gene: TRBV3-1
CDR3 length: 14
clone size: NA
J gene: TRBJ1-4
D gene: NA
CDR3 protein: CASSQEGEGEKLFF
CDR3 DNA: TGTGCCAGCAGCCAAGAGGGAGAGGGTGAAAAACTGTTTTTT

V gene: TRBV5-1
CDR3 length: 15
clone size: NA
J gene: TRBJ1-1
D gene: NA
CDR3 protein: CASYTGRGSETEAFF
CDR3 DNA: TGCGCCAGCTACACTGGCCGGGGATCGGAGACTGAAGCTTTCTTT

V gene: TRBV4-3
CDR3 length: 14
clone size: NA
J gene: TRBJ2-3
D gene: NA
CDR3 protein: CASSQGQGGDTQYF
CDR3 DNA: TGCGCCAGCAGCCAAGGACAGGGAGGAGATACGCAGTATTTT

V gene: TRBV10-3
CDR3 length: 12
clone size: NA
J gene: TRBJ2-5
D gene: NA
CDR3 protein: CAISEWGETQYF
CDR3 DNA: TGTGCCATCAGTGAGTGGGGAGAGACCCAGTACTTC

V gene: TRBV5-4
CDR3 length: 15
clone size: few
J gene: TRBJ2-5
D gene: TRBD1
CDR3 protein: CASSFPTGGYETQYF
CDR3 DNA: TGTGCCAGCAGCTTTCCTACAGGGGGCTACGAGACCCAGTACTTC

V gene: TRBV28
CDR3 length: 15
clone size: NA
J gene: TRBJ2-5
D gene: TRBD2
CDR3 protein: CASFPLAGDPETQYF
CDR3 DNA: TGTGCCAGTTTCCCACTAGCGGGGGACCCGGAGACCCAGTACTTC

V gene: TRBV5-1
CDR3 length: 13
clone size: many
J gene: TRBJ1-6
D gene: NA
CDR3 protein: CASSLAGRSPLHF
CDR3 DNA: TGCGCCAGCAGCTTGGCCGGCCGGTCACCCCTCCACTTT

V gene: TRBV7-2
CDR3 length: 15
clone size: many
J gene: TRBJ2-7
D gene: TRBD2
CDR3 protein: CASSSKTSGVYEQYF
CDR3 DNA: TGTGCCAGCAGCTCTAAGACTAGCGGGGTCTACGAGCAGTACTTC

V gene: TRBV5-1
CDR3 length: 13
clone size: NA
J gene: TRBJ2-1
D gene: NA
CDR3 protein: CASSLDSGDEQFF
CDR3 DNA: TGCGCCAGCAGCTTAGACTCCGGGGACGAGCAGTTCTTC

V gene: TRBV27
CDR3 length: 16
clone size: few
J gene: TRBJ2-5
D gene: TRBD1
CDR3 protein: CASSLRPDRGKETQYF
CDR3 DNA: TGTGCCAGCAGTTTGAGGCCGGACAGGGGAAAGGAGACCCAGTACTTC

V gene: TRBV2
CDR3 length: 16
clone size: NA
J gene: TRBJ2-7
D gene: NA
CDR3 protein: CASSEALRGVAYEQYF
CDR3 DNA: TGTGCCAGCAGTGAAGCGCTTCGTGGGGTAGCCTACGAGCAGTACTTC

V gene: TRBV6-6
CDR3 length: 15
clone size: few
J gene: TRBJ2-7
D gene: TRBD1
CDR3 protein: CASSYGPGTGNEQYF
CDR3 DNA: TGTGCCAGCAGTTACGGTCCCGGGACAGGGAACGAGCAGTACTTC

V gene: TRBV5-4
CDR3 length: 13
clone size: few
J gene: TRBJ2-5
D gene: NA
CDR3 protein: CASSSPDRGTQYF
CDR3 DNA: TGTGCCAGCAGCTCCCCGGACAGAGGGACCCAGTACTTC

V gene: TRBV3-1
CDR3 length: 15
clone size: many
J gene: TRBJ1-5
D gene: NA
CDR3 protein: CASSLSVGANQPQHF
CDR3 DNA: TGTGCCAGCAGCCTTAGTGTAGGGGCCAATCAGCCCCAGCATTTT

V gene: TRBV5-1
CDR3 length: 11
clone size: once
J gene: TRBJ2-7
D gene: NA
CDR3 protein: CASSPPDGQYF
CDR3 DNA: TGCGCCAGCAGCCCGCCTGACGGGCAGTACTTC

V gene: TRBV6-2/TRBV6-3
CDR3 length: 14
clone size: few
J gene: TRBJ1-1
D gene: NA
CDR3 protein: CASSPWAGNTEAFF
CDR3 DNA: TGTGCCAGCAGCCCCTGGGCAGGGAACACTGAAGCTTTCTTT

V gene: TRBV30
CDR3 length: 13
clone size: NA
J gene: TRBJ1-1
D gene: NA
CDR3 protein: CTWSRGEDTEAFF
CDR3 DNA: TGTACCTGGAGCCGAGGGGAGGACACTGAAGCTTTCTTT

V gene: TRBV3-1
CDR3 length: 15
clone size: many
J gene: TRBJ1-5
D gene: NA
CDR3 protein: CASSPRGPHNQPQHF
CDR3 DNA: TGTGCCAGCAGCCCCAGGGGTCCGCACAATCAGCCCCAGCATTTT

V gene: TRBV6-1
CDR3 length: 15
clone size: NA
J gene: TRBJ2-1
D gene: TRBD2
CDR3 protein: CASRVGLAEYNEQFF
CDR3 DNA: TGTGCCAGCAGGGTGGGTCTAGCGGAGTACAATGAGCAGTTCTTC

V gene: TRBV4-3
CDR3 length: 18
clone size: NA
J gene: TRBJ2-1
D gene: NA
CDR3 protein: CASSQEGGGPLLGNEQFF
CDR3 DNA: TGCGCCAGCAGCCAAGAGGGCGGGGGCCCACTCCTTGGCAATGAGCAGTTCTTC

V gene: TRBV4-1
CDR3 length: 15
clone size: NA
J gene: TRBJ1-2
D gene: TRBD1
CDR3 protein: CASSLEPRQGTGYTF
CDR3 DNA: TGCGCCAGCAGCCTCGAGCCGAGACAGGGTACAGGCTACACCTTC